These T cell receptor beta chains were read from a single sample in a study of blood T cells in healthy people across ages. TCRdb reprocessed the 5' RACE reads via MiXCR and lists one record per CDR3 protein. The sample carries 1.8 million or so distinct CDR3 sequences, about 39% recorded once. Input material: blood. These receptors all stem from a human donor in good health. Each CDR3 is given with its conserved first and last residue. A D gene is named only where the DNA matches it firmly. Size is stated for part of the rows, as once, few or many counts, or as a class when the clone is expanded.

TRBV4-3	TRBJ2-7	-	TRBD1	TGCGCCAGCAGCCAACCGGGACAGGGGGCCGACGAGCAGTACTTC	CASSQPGQGADEQYF
TRBV5-6	TRBJ2-3	-	-	TGTGCCAGCAGCTTGTACCGCGGTACGCAGTATTTT	CASSLYRGTQYF
TRBV12-3/TRBV12-4	TRBJ2-3	-	TRBD1	TGTGCCAGCAGTCCGGGACAGGGGGCGAACTGGGATATGCAGTATTTT	CASSPGQGANWDMQYF
TRBV11-1	TRBJ2-1	-	-	TGTGCCAGCAGCCGGACCACACTTAACAATGAGCAGTTCTTC	CASSRTTLNNEQFF
TRBV7-2	TRBJ2-1	-	-	TGTGCCAGCAGCTTTAGGGAAAGAGGCTACAATGAGCAGTTCTTC	CASSFRERGYNEQFF
TRBV10-3	TRBJ1-4	-	-	TGTGCCATCAGTGTGGAGGGGCGTGAAAAACTGTTTTTT	CAISVEGREKLFF
TRBV20-1	TRBJ2-3	-	-	TGCAGTGCTAGAGATCCAGGACGGAGCACAGATACGCAGTATTTT	CSARDPGRSTDTQYF
TRBV20-1	TRBJ2-7	few	TRBD1	TGCAGTGCCCAGACAGGGATAGGTTACGAGCAGTACTTC	CSAQTGIGYEQYF
TRBV7-9	TRBJ2-1	-	-	TGTGCCAGCAGCTTAGCGGACTGGGGAAACAATGAGCAGTTCTTC	CASSLADWGNNEQFF
TRBV6-5	TRBJ2-6	-	TRBD1	TGTGCCAGCAGTTACTTAGGACAGGGAAGAGCCAACGTCCGGACTTTC	CASSYLGQGRANVRTF
TRBV3-1	TRBJ2-7	-	TRBD1	TGTGCCAGCAGCGGACAGGGTCTCTCCTACGAGCAGTACTTC	CASSGQGLSYEQYF
TRBV7-8	TRBJ2-1	-	-	TGTGCCAGCACCATCAGGGCCATCTCCTACAATGAGCAGTTCTTC	CASTIRAISYNEQFF
TRBV10-3	TRBJ1-2	few	-	TGTGCCATCAGTGGGGGGTGGCAGGGAGCTAACTATGGCTACACCTTC	CAISGGWQGANYGYTF
TRBV12-3/TRBV12-4	TRBJ1-2	few	TRBD1	TGTGCCAGCAGTTTACCGGACAGGGTCGATGGCTACACCTTC	CASSLPDRVDGYTF
TRBV7-3	TRBJ2-1	-	-	TGTGCCAGCAGCTTAATAGCCAGCGGTGAGCAGTTCTTC	CASSLIASGEQFF
TRBV29-1	TRBJ2-7	many	-	TGCAGCGTTTTCGGAGATAGCGTCTACGAGCAGTACTTC	CSVFGDSVYEQYF
TRBV9	TRBJ1-2	-	-	TGTGCCAGCAGCGTAGATAACAGGCTGAACTATGGCTACACCTTC	CASSVDNRLNYGYTF
TRBV7-9	TRBJ1-1	-	-	TGTGCCAGCAGCCCGGAGCCTGAAGCTTTCTTT	CASSPEPEAFF
TRBV18	TRBJ2-7	once	TRBD1	TGTGCCAGCTCACCATATCAACAGGGGGCAGGGGACGAGCAGTACTTC	CASSPYQQGAGDEQYF